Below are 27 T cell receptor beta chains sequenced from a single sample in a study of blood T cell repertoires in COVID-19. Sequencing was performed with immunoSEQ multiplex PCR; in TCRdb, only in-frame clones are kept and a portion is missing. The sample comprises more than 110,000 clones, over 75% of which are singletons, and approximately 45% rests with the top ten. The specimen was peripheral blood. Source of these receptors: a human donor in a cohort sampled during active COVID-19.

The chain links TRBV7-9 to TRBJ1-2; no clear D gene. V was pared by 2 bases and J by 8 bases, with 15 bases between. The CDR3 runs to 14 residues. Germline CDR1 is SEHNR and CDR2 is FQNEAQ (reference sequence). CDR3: CASSLYVDLGGYTF. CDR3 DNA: TGTGCCAGCAGCTTATATGTAGATCTAGGAGGCTACACCTTC.

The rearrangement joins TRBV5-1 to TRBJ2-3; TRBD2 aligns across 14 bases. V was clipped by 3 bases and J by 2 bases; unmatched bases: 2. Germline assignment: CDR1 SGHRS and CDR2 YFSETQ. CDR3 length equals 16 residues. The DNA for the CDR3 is TGCGCCAGCAGCTGGACTAGCGGGGGGAACACAGATACGCAGTATTTT. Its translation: CASSWTSGGNTDTQYF.

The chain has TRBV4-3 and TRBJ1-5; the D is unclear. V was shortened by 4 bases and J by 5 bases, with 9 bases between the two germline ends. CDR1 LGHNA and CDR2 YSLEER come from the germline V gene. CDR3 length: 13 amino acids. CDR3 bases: TGCGCCAGCAGCCTATACTCGGATCAGCCCCAGCATTTT. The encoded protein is CASSLYSDQPQHF.

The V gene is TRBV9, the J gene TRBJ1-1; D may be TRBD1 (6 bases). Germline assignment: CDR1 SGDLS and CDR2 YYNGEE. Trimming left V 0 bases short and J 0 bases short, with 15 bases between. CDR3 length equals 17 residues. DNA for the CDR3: TGTGCCAGCAGCGTAGTTGGGGGGGCCAACCTGAACACTGAAGCTTTCTTT. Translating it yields CASSVVGGANLNTEAFF.

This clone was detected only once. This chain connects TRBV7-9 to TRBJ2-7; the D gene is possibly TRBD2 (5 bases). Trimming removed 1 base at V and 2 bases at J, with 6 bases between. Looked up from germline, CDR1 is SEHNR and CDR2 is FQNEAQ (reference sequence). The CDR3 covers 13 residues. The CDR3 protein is CASSLGRTYEQYF. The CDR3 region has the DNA TGTGCCAGCAGCTTAGGGAGGACCTACGAGCAGTACTTC.

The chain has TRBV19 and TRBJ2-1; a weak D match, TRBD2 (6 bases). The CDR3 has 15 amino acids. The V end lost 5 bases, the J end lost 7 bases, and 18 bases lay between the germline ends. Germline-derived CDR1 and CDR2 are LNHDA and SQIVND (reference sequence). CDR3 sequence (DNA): TGTGCCAGTAGTCCACCCAAGGCGGGAAGGAATGAGCAGTTCTTC. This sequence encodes CASSPPKAGRNEQFF.

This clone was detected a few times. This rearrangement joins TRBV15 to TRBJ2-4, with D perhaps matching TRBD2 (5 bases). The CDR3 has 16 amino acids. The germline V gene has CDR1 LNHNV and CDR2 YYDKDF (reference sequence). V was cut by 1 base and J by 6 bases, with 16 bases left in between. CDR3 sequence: CATSRADRGSGNIQYF. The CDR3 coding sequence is TGTGCCACCAGCAGAGCAGATAGAGGGAGTGGAAACATTCAGTACTTC. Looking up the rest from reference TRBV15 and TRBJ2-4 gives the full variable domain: DAMVIQNPRYQVTQFGKPVTLSCSQTLNHNVMYWYQQKSSQAPKLLFHYYDKDFNNEADTPDNFQSRRPNTSFCFLDIRSPGLGDTAMYLCATSRADRGSGNIQYFGAGTRLSVL.

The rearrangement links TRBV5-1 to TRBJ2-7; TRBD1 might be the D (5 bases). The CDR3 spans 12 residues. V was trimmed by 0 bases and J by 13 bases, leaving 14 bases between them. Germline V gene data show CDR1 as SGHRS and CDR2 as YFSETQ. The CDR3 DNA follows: TGCGCCAGCAGCTTGGGTAGGGGATCCCTTTACTTC. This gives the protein CASSLGRGSLYF.

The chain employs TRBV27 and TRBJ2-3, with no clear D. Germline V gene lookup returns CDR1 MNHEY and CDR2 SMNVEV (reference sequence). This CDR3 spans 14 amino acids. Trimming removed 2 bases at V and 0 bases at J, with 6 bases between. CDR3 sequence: CASSLMRSTDTQYF. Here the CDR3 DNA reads TGTGCCAGCAGTTTAATGCGCAGCACAGATACGCAGTATTTT.

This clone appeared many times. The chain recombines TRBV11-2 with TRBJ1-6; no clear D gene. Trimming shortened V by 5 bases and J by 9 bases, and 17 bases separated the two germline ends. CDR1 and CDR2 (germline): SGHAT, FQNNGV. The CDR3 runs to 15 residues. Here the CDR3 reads CASSPLSGLGSPLHF. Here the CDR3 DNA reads TGTGCCAGCAGCCCCCTCAGCGGCCTAGGTTCACCCCTCCACTTT.

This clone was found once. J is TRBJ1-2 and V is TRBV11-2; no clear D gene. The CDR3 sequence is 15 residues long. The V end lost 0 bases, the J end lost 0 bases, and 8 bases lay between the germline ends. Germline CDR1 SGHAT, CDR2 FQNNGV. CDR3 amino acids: CASSLDFSTNYGYTF. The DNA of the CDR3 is TGTGCCAGCAGCTTAGATTTCAGTACTAACTATGGCTACACCTTC.

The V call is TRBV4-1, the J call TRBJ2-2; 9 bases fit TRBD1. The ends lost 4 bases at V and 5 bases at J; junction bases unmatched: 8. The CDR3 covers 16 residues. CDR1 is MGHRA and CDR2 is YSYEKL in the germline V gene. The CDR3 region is CASSRDPGQGTGELFF. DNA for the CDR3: TGCGCCAGCAGCCGTGACCCGGGACAGGGAACCGGGGAGCTGTTTTTT.

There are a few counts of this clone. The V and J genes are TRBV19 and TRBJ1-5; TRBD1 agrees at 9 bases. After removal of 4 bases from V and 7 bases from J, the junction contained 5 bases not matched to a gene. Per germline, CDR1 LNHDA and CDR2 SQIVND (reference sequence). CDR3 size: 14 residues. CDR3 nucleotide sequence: TGTGCCAGTAGTAGGGACAGGGTGGCACAGCCCCAGCATTTT. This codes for CASSRDRVAQPQHF.

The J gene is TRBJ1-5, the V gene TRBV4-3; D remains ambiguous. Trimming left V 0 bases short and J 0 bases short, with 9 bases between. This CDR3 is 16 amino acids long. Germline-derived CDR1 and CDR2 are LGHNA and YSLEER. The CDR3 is CASSQDFGNSNQPQHF. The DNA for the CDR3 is TGCGCCAGCAGCCAAGACTTCGGGAATAGCAATCAGCCCCAGCATTTT.

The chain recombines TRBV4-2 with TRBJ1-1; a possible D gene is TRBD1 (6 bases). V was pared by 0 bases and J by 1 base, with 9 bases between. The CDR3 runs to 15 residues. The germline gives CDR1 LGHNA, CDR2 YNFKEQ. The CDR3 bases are TGTGCCAGCAGCCAAGAGCCGGGACAGAACACTGAAGCTTTCTTT. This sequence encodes CASSQEPGQNTEAFF.

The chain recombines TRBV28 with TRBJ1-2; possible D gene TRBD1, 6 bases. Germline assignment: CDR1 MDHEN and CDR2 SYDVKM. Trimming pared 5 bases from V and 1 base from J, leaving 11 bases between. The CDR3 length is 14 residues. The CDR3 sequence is CASSDDRNNYGYTF. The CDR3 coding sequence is TGTGCCAGCAGTGACGACAGGAATAACTATGGCTACACCTTC.

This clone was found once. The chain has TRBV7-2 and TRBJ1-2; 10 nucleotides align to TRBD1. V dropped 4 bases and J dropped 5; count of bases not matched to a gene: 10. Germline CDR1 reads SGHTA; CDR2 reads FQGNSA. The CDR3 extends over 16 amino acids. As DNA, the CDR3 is TGTGCCAGCAGCTCAGTCCCGGGACAGGGGTGGTATGGCTACACCTTC. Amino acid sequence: CASSSVPGQGWYGYTF.

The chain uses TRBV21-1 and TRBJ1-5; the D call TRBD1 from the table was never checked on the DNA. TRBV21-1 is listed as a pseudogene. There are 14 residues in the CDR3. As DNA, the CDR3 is TGTGCCAGCAGCAAAGCGGGACAGGGTCAGCCCCAGCATTTT. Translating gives CASSKAGQGQPQHF.

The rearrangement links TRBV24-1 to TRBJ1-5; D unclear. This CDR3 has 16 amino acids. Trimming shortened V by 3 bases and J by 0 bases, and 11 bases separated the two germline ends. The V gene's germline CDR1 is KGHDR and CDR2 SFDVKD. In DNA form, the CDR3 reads TGTGCCACCAGTGATCCCGAGAGCTATAGCAATCAGCCCCAGCATTTT. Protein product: CATSDPESYSNQPQHF.

CDR3 protein: CASSLSTGANYGYTF. The CDR3 DNA sequence: TGCGCCAGCAGCTTGTCGACAGGGGCGAACTATGGCTACACCTTC. This chain links TRBV5-1 with TRBJ1-2; 8 nucleotides agree with TRBD1. The CDR3 totals 15 residues. V gave up 1 base and J gave up 2 bases; unmatched junction bases: 4. From germline, CDR1 is SGHRS and CDR2 YFSETQ.

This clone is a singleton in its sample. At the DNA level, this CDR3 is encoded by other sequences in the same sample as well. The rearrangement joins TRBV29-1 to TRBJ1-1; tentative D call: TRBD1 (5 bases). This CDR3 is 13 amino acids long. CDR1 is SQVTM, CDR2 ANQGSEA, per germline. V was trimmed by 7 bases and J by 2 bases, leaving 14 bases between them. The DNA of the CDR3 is TGCAGCGCGAGGGGAGGGCCAAACACTGAAGCTTTCTTT. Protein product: CSARGGPNTEAFF.

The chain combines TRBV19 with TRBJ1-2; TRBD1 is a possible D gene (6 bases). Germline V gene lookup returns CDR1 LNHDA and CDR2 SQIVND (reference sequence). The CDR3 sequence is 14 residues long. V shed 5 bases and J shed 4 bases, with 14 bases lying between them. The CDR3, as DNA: TGTGCCAGTAGTGGCGGGGGACATTTCTATGGCTACACCTTC. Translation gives CASSGGGHFYGYTF.

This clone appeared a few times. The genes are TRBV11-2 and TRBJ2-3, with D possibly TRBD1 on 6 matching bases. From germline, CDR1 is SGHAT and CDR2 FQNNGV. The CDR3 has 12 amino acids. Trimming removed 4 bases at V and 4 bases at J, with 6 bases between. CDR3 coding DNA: TGTGCCAGCAGCTCAGGGGCAGATACGCAGTATTTT. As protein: CASSSGADTQYF.

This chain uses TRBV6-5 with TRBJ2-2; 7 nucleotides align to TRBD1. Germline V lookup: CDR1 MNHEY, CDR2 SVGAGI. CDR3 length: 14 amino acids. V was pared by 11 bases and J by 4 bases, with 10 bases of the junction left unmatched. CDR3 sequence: CAGERQGGTGELFF. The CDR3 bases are TGTGCCGGTGAACGACAGGGCGGCACCGGGGAGCTGTTTTTT.

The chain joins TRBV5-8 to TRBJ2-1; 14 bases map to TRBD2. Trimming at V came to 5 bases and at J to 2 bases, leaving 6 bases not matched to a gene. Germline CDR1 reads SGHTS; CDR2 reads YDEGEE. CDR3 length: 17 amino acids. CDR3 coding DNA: TGTGCCAGCAGACCTGGGACTAGCGGGGGCCCCTACAATGAGCAGTTCTTC. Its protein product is CASRPGTSGGPYNEQFF.

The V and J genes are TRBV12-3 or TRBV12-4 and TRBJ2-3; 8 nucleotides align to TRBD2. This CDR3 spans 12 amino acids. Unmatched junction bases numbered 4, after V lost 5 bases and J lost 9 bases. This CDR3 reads CASSQSGGTQYF. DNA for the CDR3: TGTGCCAGCAGTCAGAGCGGGGGAACGCAGTATTTT.

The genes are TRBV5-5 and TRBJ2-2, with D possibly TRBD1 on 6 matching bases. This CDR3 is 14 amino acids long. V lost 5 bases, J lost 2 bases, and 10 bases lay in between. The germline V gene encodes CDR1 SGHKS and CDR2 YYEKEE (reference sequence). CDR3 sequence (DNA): TGTGCCAGCAGTTCGGGACATAACACCGGGGAGCTGTTTTTT. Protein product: CASSSGHNTGELFF.